Following are 11 T cell receptor beta chains from one sample sequenced in a study of T cells and Merkel cell carcinoma outcomes. Profiled with immunoSEQ multiplex PCR; TCRdb holds only in-frame clones, not every one. The sample has 5,000 to 8,000 clones, 80% to 95% seen once. Material for sequencing was tumor tissue from Merkel cell carcinoma. All receptors come from a human donor with Merkel cell carcinoma.

The chain couples TRBV5-4 to TRBJ2-5, with TRBD2 matching 12 bases. The trim removed 9 bases at V and 0 bases at J, leaving 15 bases unmatched. CDR3 length: 18 amino acids. CDR1 and CDR2 from the germline V gene are SGHNT and YYREEE (reference sequence). The DNA for the CDR3 is TGTGCCACCAAACCTAGCGGGGGGGCCTCACAGTACCAAGAGACCCAGTACTTC. As protein: CATKPSGGASQYQETQYF.

The rearrangement joins TRBV7-9 to TRBJ2-1; D call uncertain. CDR1 and CDR2 (germline): SEHNR, FQNEAQ (reference sequence). CDR3 length equals 15 residues. The ends were cut back, 1 base at V and 5 bases at J, with 12 bases in the middle. In DNA form, the CDR3 reads TGTGCCAGCAGCTTAGGCCCTGACCCGGACAATGAGCAGTTCTTC. This gives the protein CASSLGPDPDNEQFF.

The chain couples TRBV9 to TRBJ2-6; D unclear. The V end lost 4 bases, the J end lost 2 bases, and 10 bases lay between the germline ends. Germline V gene lookup returns CDR1 SGDLS and CDR2 YYNGEE. The CDR3 loop spans 15 amino acids. The CDR3 protein is CASSPRNAGANVLTF. The CDR3 DNA is TGTGCCAGCAGCCCCAGGAATGCTGGGGCCAACGTCCTGACTTTC.

V gene TRBV5-1 combines with J gene TRBJ2-1; 10 bases agree with TRBD2. After removal of 8 bases from V and 4 bases from J, the junction contained 9 bases not matched to a gene. The CDR3 is made up of 15 amino acids. Germline V CDR1 and CDR2: SGHRS, YFSETQ. CDR3 coding DNA: TGCGCCAGTCGGGAAGCGGGGGGGACTTACAATGAGCAGTTCTTC. Residues: CASREAGGTYNEQFF. Supplemented by reference TRBV5-1 and TRBJ2-1, the full variable domain reads KAGVTQTPRYLIKTRGQQVTLSCSPISGHRSVSWYQQTPGQGLQFLFEYFSETQRNKGNFPGRFSGRQFSNSRSEMNVSTLELGDSALYLCASREAGGTYNEQFFGPGTRLTVL.

The rearrangement links TRBV11-2 to TRBJ2-2; 8 bases align to TRBD1. The CDR3 runs 14 residues. Germline V lookup: CDR1 SGHAT, CDR2 FQNNGV. J gave up 7 bases and V 9 bases, and 10 bases lay outside the gene matches. This CDR3 is CASSRDRSSGELFF. The CDR3 nucleotides are TGTGCCAGTTCCCGGGACAGGAGTAGCGGGGAGCTGTTTTTT. Together with reference TRBV11-2 and TRBJ2-2, the CDR3 gives the full variable domain: EAGVAQSPRYKIIEKRQSVAFWCNPISGHATLYWYQQILGQGPKLLIQFQNNGVVDDSQLPKDRFSAERLKGVDSTLKIQPAKLEDSAVYLCASSRDRSSGELFFGEGSRLTVL.

This clone appeared once. J is TRBJ2-5 and V is TRBV4-1; 12 bases are shared with TRBD2. Looked up from germline, CDR1 is MGHRA and CDR2 is YSYEKL. Germline trimming cut 0 bases from V and 5 bases from J; bases unmatched to any gene: 1. The CDR3 has 15 amino acids. CDR3 coding DNA: TGCGCCAGCAGCCAAGATGGGACTAGCGGGGAGACCCAGTACTTC. It encodes CASSQDGTSGETQYF.

The chain combines TRBV6-5 with TRBJ1-2, with TRBD1 matching over 9 bases. CDR3 length equals 14 residues. Trimming cost V 7 bases and J 6 bases; bases outside gene matches: 9. Germline assignment: CDR1 MNHEY and CDR2 SVGAGI. The CDR3 DNA follows: TGTGCCAGCACCCGACAGGGGGGCGCGGATGGCTACACCTTC. Its protein is CASTRQGGADGYTF.

The V gene is TRBV7-3, the J gene TRBJ2-1, with D unresolved. CDR1 is SGHTA and CDR2 is FQGTGA in the germline V gene. Deletions cut 5 bases from V and 8 bases from J, with 10 bases between. The CDR3 consists of 12 residues. CDR3 coding DNA: TGTGCCAGCAGCGCGGATCGGTATGAGCAGTTCTTC. Protein: CASSADRYEQFF.

Written as DNA, the CDR3 is TGCGCCAGCAGTCAATCCCCCACGACGGTTGCCTACGAGCAGTACGTC. Protein: CASSQSPTTVAYEQYV. This chain links TRBV23-1 with TRBJ2-7; no reliable D call. TRBV23-1 is labeled an ORF, and its function is uncertain. V was cut by 0 bases and J by 2 bases, with 14 bases left in between. This CDR3 region has 16 residues.

V and J are TRBV5-1 and TRBJ2-2; D may be TRBD1 (5 bases). V was clipped by 1 base and J by 1 base, with 11 bases between them. There are 16 residues in the CDR3. Germline V CDR1 and CDR2: SGHRS, YFSETQ. CDR3 in DNA: TGCGCCAGCAGCTTGCCAGGGAATATGAACACCGGGGAGCTGTTTTTT. It yields the protein CASSLPGNMNTGELFF.

V gene TRBV9 combines with J gene TRBJ1-1; maybe TRBD1 (5 bases). The germline V and J ends were trimmed by 3 bases and 0 bases, with 12 bases remaining between them. The CDR3 consists of 15 residues. Germline V gives CDR1 SGDLS, CDR2 YYNGEE. CDR3 bases: TGTGCCAGCAGCGAGGGGTCAACATTGAACACTGAAGCTTTCTTT. The encoded protein is CASSEGSTLNTEAFF.